One and the same sample provided the 5 T cell receptor beta chains below, sequenced in a study of monozygotic twins with inflammatory bowel disease. Reanalyzing the 5' RACE reads, TCRdb keeps one entry per CDR3 protein, without DNA. The repertoire table contains around 370,000 distinct CDR3 sequences. Sequencing was carried out using blood. These receptors all come from a human donor with ulcerative colitis or Crohn's disease, or a healthy co-twin of an affected twin (not recorded which).

The chain carries TRBV18 and TRBJ2-7. In germline, CDR1 is KGHSH, CDR2 LQKENI. This CDR3 contains 14 residues. The CDR3 loop is CASSQSGTPNEQYF.

This chain uses TRBV7-3 with TRBJ2-1; checking the TCRdb D call of TRBD2 is not possible without DNA. This CDR3 region has 16 residues. CDR1 SGHTA and CDR2 FQGTGA come from the germline V gene. The CDR3: CASSLHSGGLYNEQFF. Full variable domain (outside the CDR3, taken from reference TRBV7-3 and TRBJ2-1): GAGVSQTPSNKVTEKGKYVELRCDPISGHTALYWYRQSLGQGPEFLIYFQGTGAADDSGLPNDRFFAVRPEGSVSTLKIQRTERGDSAVYLCASSLHSGGLYNEQFFGPGTRLTVL.

The chain combines TRBV20-1 with TRBJ2-1; the TCRdb D gene call, TRBD1, has no DNA to confirm it. Per germline, CDR1 DFQATT and CDR2 SNEGSKA (reference sequence). The CDR3 is made up of 11 amino acids. This chain's CDR3 is CSVGAINEQFF.

The CDR3 loop is CASLELGNGELFF. The rearrangement links TRBV5-5 to TRBJ2-2. CDR1 and CDR2 from the germline V gene are SGHKS and YYEKEE (reference sequence). The CDR3 has 13 residues.

The V call is TRBV12-3 or TRBV12-4, the J call TRBJ2-7; no DNA is available, so the TRBD1 call from TCRdb remains unchecked. The CDR3 runs to 13 residues. CDR3 residues: CASSLLDTYEQYF.